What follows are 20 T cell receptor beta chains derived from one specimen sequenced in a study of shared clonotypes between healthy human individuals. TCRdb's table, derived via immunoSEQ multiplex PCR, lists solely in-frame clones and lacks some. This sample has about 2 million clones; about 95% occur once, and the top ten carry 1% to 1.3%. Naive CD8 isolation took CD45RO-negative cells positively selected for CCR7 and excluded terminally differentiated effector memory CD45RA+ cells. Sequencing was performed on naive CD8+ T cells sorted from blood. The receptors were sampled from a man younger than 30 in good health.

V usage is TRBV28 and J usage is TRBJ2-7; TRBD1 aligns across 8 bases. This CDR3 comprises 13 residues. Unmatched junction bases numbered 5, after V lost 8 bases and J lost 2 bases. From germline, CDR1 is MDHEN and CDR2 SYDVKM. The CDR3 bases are TGTGCCAGCTCCGAGGGACAGGCCTACGAGCAGTACTTC. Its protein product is CASSEGQAYEQYF.

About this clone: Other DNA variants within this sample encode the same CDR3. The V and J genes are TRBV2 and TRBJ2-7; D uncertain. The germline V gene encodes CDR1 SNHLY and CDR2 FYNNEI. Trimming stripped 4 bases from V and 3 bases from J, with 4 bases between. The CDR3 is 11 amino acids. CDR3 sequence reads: CASSVDYEQYF. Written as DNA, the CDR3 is TGTGCCAGCAGTGTAGACTACGAGCAGTACTTC.

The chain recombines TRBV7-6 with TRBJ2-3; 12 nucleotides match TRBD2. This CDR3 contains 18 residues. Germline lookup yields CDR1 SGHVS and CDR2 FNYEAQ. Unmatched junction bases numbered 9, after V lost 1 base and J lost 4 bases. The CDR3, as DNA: TGTGCCAGCAGCTTAGAGTACGCGCTAGCGGGAGGGCCAGATACGCAGTATTTT. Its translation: CASSLEYALAGGPDTQYF.

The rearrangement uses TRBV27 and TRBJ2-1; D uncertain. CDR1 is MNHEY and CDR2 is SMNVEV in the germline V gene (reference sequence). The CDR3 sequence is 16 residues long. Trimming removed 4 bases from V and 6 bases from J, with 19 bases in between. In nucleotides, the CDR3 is TGTGCCAGCAGTTCGGTCGCAATAGCAGAAAGCAATGAGCAGTTCTTC. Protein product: CASSSVAIAESNEQFF.

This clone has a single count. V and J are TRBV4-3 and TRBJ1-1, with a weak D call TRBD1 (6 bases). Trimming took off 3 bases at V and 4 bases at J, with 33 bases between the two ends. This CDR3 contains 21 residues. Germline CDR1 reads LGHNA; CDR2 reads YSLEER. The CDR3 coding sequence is TGCGCCAGCAGCCAGGCCTGGGGGCAATTACCAACATCTCAAGGGACCACTGAAGCTTTCTTT. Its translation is CASSQAWGQLPTSQGTTEAFF.

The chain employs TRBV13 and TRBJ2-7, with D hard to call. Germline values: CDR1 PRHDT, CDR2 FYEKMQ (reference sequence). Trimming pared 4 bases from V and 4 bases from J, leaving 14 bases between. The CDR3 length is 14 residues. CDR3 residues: CASSSTSVDYEQYF. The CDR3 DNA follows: TGTGCCAGCAGCTCCACTTCTGTCGATTACGAGCAGTACTTC. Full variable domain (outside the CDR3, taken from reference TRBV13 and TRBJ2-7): AAGVIQSPRHLIKEKRETATLKCYPIPRHDTVYWYQQGPGQDPQFLISFYEKMQSDKGSIPDRFSAQQFSDYHSELNMSSLELGDSALYFCASSSTSVDYEQYFGPGTRLTVT.

The CDR3 spells CASSLPDSGRPGYEQYF. The CDR3 bases are TGTGCCAGCAGCTTACCGGATAGCGGGAGGCCAGGATACGAGCAGTACTTC. This chain links TRBV7-9 with TRBJ2-7; 10 nucleotides align to TRBD2. The CDR3 loop spans 17 amino acids. V lost 2 bases to trimming and J lost 4 bases; unmatched junction nucleotides: 11. Germline V gene data show CDR1 as SEHNR and CDR2 as FQNEAQ (reference sequence).

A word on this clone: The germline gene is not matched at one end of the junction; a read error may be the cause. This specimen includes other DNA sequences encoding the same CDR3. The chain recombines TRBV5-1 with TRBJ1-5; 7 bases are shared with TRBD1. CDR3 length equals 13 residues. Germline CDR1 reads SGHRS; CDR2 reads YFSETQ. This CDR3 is CASSPQGEQPQHF. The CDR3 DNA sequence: TGCGCCAGCAGCCCTCAGGGGGAACAGCCCCAACATTTT.

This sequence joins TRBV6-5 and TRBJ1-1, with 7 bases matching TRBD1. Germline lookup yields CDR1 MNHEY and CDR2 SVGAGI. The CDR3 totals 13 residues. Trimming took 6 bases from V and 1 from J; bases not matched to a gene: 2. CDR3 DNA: TGTGCCAGCAGGTGGACAGGGAACACTGAAGCTTTCTTT. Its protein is CASRWTGNTEAFF.

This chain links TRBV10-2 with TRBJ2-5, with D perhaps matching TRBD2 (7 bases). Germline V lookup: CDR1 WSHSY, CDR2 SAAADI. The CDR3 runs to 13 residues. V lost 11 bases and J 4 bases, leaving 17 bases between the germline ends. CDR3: CAAAVGGPETQYF. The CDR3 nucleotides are TGCGCCGCCGCCGTCGGGGGGCCAGAGACCCAGTACTTC.

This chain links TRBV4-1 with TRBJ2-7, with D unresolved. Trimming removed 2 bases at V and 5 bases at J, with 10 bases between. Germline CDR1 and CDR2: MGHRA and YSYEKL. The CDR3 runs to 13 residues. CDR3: CASSQPAMDEQYF. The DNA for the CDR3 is TGCGCCAGCAGCCAACCGGCAATGGACGAGCAGTACTTC.

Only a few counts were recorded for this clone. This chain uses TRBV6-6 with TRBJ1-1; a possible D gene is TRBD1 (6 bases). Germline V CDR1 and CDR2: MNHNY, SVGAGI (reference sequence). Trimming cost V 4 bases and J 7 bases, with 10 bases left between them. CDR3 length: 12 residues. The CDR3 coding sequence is TGTGCCAGCAGTTCCGGGACACGTGAAGCTTTCTTT. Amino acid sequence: CASSSGTREAFF.

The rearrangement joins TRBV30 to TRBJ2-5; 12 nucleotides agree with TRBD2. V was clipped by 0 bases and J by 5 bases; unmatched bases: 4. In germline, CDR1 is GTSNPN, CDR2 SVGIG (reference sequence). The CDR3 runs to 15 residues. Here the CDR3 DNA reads TGTGCCTGGAGTGTAGCTAGCGGGGGGGCGGAGACCCAGTACTTC. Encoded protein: CAWSVASGGAETQYF.

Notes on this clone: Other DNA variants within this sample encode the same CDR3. CDR3: CASSEALDEQYF. For the CDR3, the DNA is TGTGCCAGCAGTGAAGCGCTTGACGAGCAGTACTTC. J is TRBJ2-7 and V is TRBV2; no definite D call. Germline V gene sequence: CDR1 SNHLY, CDR2 FYNNEI. The germline V and J ends were trimmed by 0 bases and 5 bases, with 5 bases remaining between them. The CDR3 length is 12 residues. The variable domain in full, completed from reference TRBV2 and TRBJ2-7, reads EPEVTQTPSHQVTQMGQEVILRCVPISNHLYFYWYRQILGQKVEFLVSFYNNEISEKSEIFDDQFSVERPDGSNFTLKIRSTKLEDSAMYFCASSEALDEQYFGPGTRLTVT.

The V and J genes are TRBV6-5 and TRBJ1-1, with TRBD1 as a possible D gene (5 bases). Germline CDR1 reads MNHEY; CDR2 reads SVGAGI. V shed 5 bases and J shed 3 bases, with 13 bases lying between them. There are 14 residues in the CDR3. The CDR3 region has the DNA TGTGCCAGCAGTCCGGGACGGGGGTACACTGAAGCTTTCTTT. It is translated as CASSPGRGYTEAFF.

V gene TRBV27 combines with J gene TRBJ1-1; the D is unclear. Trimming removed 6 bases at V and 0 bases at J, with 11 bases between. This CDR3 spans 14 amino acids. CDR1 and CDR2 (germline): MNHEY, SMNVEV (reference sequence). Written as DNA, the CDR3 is TGTGCCAGCAGAGCCGGACTAATGAACACTGAAGCTTTCTTT. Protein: CASRAGLMNTEAFF.

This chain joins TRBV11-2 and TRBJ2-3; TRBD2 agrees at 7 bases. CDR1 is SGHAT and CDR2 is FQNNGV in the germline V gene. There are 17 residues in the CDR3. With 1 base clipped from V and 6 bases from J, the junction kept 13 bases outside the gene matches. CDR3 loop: CASSLGGSGWVEDTQYF. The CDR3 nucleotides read TGTGCCAGCAGCTTAGGAGGTAGCGGGTGGGTTGAGGATACGCAGTATTTT.

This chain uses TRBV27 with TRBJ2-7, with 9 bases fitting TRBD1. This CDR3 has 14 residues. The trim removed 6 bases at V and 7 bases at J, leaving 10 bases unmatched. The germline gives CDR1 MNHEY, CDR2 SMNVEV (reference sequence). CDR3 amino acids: CASRWTGQGDEQYF. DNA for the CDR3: TGTGCCAGCAGGTGGACGGGACAGGGTGATGAGCAGTACTTC.

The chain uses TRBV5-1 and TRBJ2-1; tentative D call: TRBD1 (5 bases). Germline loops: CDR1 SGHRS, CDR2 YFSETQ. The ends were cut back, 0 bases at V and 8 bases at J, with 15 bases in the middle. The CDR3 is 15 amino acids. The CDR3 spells CASSLDQKLQDEQFF. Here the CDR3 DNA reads TGCGCCAGCAGCTTGGACCAGAAGTTACAGGATGAGCAGTTCTTC.

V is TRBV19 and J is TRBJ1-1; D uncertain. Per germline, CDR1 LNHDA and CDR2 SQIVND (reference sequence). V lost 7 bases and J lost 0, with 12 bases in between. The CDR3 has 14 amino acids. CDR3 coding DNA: TGTGCCAGTACGAAGGGCCCCATGAACACTGAAGCTTTCTTT. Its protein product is CASTKGPMNTEAFF.